This entry concerns a single T cell receptor (beta chain). Its antigen remains unknown. The data derive from a study of CD8+ T cells in alopecia areata. Study-level information: The drug, oral tofacitinib, was given to treated patients at 5 to 10 mg twice daily. Study results and caveats: In scalp, tofacitinib significantly decreased clonality and expanded CD8+ clones among the top 100. A large proportion of expanded lesional clones were detected persisting in scalp and blood during tofacitinib.

This CDR3 has 15 residues. Trimming left V 4 bases short and J 8 bases short, with 19 bases between. CDR1 MNHNS and CDR2 SASEGT come from the germline V gene. Treatment denoted: oral pan-JAK inhibitor, 5-10 mg twice daily. The investigators collected lesional scalp punch biopsies and peripheral blood from alopecia areata patients. RNA, once extracted, was reverse transcribed into cDNA for use as the sequencing template. Using immunoSEQ multiplex PCR, the repertoire was profiled, and TCRdb retains in-frame clones only, with some absent. The repertoire includes a few hundred thousand clones, under 40% of them detected once, and 0.45% to 0.55% sits in the top ten.

Sequenced material: CD4+ T cells sorted from blood, taken at approximately week 30, from a patient treated with tofacitinib. This rearrangement joins TRBV6-1 to TRBJ2-3; perhaps TRBD2 as D (6 bases). This TCR was sampled from a human donor with alopecia areata. The CDR3 spells CASSGVSGWDPTQYF. CDR3 bases: TGTGCCAGCAGTGGTGTTAGCGGATGGGACCCTACGCAGTATTTT.